This T cell receptor beta chain was sequenced in a study of T-cell reconstitution after alpha-beta-depleted transplantation in children. This CDR3 has 15 amino acids. J lost 0 bases, V lost 5 bases, and 4 bases had no gene match. Germline V gene data show CDR1 as MNHEY and CDR2 as SMNVEV (reference sequence). This clonotype was observed a few times. Its cognate antigen is unknown. Whole-study findings and limits: Several patients had high TCRbeta diversity at day 60; it came from surviving recipient T cells and thymic progenitors.

Molecular barcoding with unique molecular identifiers was used for the TCRbeta library. TCRdb re-derived calls from the PCR reads in MiXCR, one entry per CDR3 protein. The sample has 300,000 to 350,000 distinct CDR3 sequences, 23% seen once; the top ten hold approximately 11%. The sequencing here drew on PBMCs, mostly from graft donor cells, taken 180 days after TCRalphabeta/CD19-depleted stem cell transplant. V usage is TRBV27 and J usage is TRBJ2-7; 10 bases are shared with TRBD2. The receptor was isolated from a male patient younger than 18 who had a stem cell transplant for acute lymphoblastic leukemia, so the T cells may come from the graft donor. The CDR3 bases are TGTGCCAGCAGTCAACTAGCGGGGTACTCCTACGAGCAGTACTTC. This translates into CASSQLAGYSYEQYF.